Sequencing of this T cell receptor beta chain was carried out in a study of blood T cell repertoires in COVID-19. At the level of the study: The study drew acute and convalescent COVID-19 samples from the United States, Italy and Spain. The cDNA or gDNA used as material had been derived from T cells, B-cell-depleted T cells, or PBMCs.

CDR1 and CDR2 (germline): MDHEN, SYDVKM. The CDR3 length is 17 residues. J gave up 10 bases and V 4 bases, and 14 bases lay outside the gene matches. In the authors' methods: Using reference gene primer amplification, nucleated cell counts were estimated. Sequencing used immunoSEQ multiplex PCR; TCRdb keeps in-frame clones, though not all of them. V and J calls and clone size are as listed in that table; D and trimming were resolved from the DNA. The sample includes around 50,000 clones, 70% to 85% of them seen just once. The sequence was collected from a human donor in a cohort sampled during active COVID-19. Sequenced input: peripheral blood. J is TRBJ2-7 and V is TRBV28; 15 nucleotides line up with TRBD2. CDR3 region: CASSSSHGTSGRISQYF. The DNA for the CDR3 is TGTGCCAGCAGTTCCTCGCATGGGACTAGCGGGAGGATCAGCCAGTACTTC.